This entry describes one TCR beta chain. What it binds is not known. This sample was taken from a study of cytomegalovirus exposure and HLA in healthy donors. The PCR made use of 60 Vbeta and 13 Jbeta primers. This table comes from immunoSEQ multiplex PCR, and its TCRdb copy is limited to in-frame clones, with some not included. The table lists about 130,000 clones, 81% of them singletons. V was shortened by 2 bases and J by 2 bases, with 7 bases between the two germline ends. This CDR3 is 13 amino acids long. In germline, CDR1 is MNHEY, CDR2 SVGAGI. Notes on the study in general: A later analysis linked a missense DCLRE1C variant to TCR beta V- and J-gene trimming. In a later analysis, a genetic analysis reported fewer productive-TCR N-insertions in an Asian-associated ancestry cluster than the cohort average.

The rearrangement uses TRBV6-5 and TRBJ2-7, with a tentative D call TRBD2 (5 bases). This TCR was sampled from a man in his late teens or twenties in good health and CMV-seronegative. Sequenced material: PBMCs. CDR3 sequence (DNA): TGTGCCAGCAGTTACCGGCGGGCCTACGAGCAGTACTTC. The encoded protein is CASSYRRAYEQYF.